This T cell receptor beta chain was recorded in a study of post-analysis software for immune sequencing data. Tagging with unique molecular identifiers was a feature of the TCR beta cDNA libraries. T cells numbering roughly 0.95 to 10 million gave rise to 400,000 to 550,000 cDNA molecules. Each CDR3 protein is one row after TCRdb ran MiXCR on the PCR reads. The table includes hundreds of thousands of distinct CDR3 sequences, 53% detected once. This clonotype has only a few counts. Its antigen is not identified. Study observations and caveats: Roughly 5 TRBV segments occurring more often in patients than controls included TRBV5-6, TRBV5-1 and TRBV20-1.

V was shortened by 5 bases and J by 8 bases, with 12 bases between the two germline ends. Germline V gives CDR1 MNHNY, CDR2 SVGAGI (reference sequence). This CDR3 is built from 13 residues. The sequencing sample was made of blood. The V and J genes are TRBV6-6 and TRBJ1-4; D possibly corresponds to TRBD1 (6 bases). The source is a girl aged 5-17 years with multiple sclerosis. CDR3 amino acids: CASSPGAEEKLFF. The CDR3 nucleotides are TGTGCCAGCAGTCCAGGGGCGGAGGAAAAACTGTTTTTT.